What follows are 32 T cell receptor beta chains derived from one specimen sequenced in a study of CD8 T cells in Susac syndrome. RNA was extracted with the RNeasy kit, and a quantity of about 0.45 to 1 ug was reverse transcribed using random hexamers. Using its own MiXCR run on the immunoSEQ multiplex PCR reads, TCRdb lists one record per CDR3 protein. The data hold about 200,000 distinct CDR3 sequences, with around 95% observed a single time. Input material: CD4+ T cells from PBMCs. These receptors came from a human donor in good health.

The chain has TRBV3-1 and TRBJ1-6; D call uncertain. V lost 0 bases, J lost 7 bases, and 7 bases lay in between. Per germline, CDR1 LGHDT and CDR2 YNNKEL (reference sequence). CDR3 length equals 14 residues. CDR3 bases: TGTGCCAGCAGCCAAGAGTGGAGAAATTCACCCCTCCACTTT. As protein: CASSQEWRNSPLHF.

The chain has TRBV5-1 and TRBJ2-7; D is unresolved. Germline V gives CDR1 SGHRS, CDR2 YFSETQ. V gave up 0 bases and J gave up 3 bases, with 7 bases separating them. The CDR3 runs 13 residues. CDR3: CASSLVSGYEQYV. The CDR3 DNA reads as TGCGCCAGCAGCTTGGTATCGGGCTACGAGCAGTACGTC.

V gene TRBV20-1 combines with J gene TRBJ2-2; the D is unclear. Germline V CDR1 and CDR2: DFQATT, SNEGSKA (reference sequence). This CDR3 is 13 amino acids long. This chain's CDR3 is CSSFSTNTGELFF. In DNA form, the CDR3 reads TGCAGCTCGTTTAGCACGAACACCGGGGAGCTGTTTTTT.

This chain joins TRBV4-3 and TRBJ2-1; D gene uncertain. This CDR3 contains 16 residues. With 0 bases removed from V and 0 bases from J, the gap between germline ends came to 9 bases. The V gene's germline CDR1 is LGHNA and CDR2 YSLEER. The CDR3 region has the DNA TGCGCCAGCAGCCAAGAAATCCTGATCTCCTACAATGAGCAGTTCTTC. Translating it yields CASSQEILISYNEQFF.

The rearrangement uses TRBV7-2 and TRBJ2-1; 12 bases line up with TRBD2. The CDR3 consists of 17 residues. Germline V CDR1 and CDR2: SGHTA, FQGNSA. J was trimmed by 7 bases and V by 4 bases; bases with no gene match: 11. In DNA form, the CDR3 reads TGTGCCAGCAGCTCACGAGCACCGACTAGCGGGAGAAATGAGCAGTTCTTC. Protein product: CASSSRAPTSGRNEQFF.

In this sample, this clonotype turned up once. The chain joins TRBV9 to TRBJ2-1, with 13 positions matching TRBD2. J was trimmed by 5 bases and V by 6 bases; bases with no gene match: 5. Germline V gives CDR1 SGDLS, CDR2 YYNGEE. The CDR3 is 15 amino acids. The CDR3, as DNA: TGTGCCAGCAACCCGGGACTAGCGGGACACAATGAGCAGTTCTTC. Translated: CASNPGLAGHNEQFF.

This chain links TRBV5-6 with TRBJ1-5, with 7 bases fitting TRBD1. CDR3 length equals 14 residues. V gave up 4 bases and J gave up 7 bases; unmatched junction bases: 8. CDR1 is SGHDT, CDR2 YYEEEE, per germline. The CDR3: CASSRTGSVQPQHF. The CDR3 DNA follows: TGTGCCAGCAGCCGGACAGGCTCCGTCCAGCCCCAGCATTTT. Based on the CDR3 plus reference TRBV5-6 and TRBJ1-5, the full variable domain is DAGVTQSPTHLIKTRGQQVTLRCSPKSGHDTVSWYQQALGQGPQFIFQYYEEEERQRGNFPDRFSGHQFPNYSSELNVNALLLGDSALYLCASSRTGSVQPQHFGDGTRLSIL.

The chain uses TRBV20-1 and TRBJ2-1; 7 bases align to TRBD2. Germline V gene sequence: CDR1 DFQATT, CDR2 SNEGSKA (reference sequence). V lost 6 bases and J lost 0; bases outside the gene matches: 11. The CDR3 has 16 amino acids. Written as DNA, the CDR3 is TGCAGTGCGGGAGGGACTCTTAGGAGCTCCTACAATGAGCAGTTCTTC. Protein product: CSAGGTLRSSYNEQFF.

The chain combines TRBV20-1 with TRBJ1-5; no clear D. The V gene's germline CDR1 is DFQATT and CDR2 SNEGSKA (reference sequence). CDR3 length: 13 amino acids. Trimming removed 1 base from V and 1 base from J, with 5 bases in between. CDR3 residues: CSARGSSNQPQHF. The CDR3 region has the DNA TGCAGTGCTAGAGGTTCGAGCAATCAGCCCCAGCATTTT.

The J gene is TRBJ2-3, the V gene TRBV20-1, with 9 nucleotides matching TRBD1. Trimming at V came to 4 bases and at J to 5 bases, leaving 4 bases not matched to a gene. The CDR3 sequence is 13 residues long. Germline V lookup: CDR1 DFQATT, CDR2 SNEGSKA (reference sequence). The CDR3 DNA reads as TGCAGTGCTAAACAGGGGGCTGGAGATACGCAGTATTTT. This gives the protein CSAKQGAGDTQYF.

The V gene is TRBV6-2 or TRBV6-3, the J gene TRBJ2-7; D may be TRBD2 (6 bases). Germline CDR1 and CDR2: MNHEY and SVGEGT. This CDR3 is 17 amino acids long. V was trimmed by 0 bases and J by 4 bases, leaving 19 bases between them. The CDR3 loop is CASSYSRGTGSRYEQYV. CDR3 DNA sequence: TGTGCCAGCAGTTACTCGCGGGGAACCGGGAGTAGGTACGAGCAGTACGTC.

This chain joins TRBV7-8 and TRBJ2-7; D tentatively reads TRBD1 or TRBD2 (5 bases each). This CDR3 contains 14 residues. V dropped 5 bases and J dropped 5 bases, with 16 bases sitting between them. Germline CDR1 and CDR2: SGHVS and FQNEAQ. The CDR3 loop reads CASSIGTSWDEQYF. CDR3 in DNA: TGTGCCAGCAGCATTGGGACCTCCTGGGACGAGCAGTACTTC.

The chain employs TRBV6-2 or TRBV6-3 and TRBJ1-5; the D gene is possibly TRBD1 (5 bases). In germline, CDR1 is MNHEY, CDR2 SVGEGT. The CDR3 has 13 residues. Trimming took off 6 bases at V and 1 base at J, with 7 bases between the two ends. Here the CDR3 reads CASRGTSNQPQHF. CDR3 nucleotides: TGTGCCAGCAGGGGGACGAGCAATCAGCCCCAGCATTTT.

The DNA for the CDR3 is TGTGCCAGCAGTCGTACGGACAGGGAGGGCAATGAGCAGTTCTTC. This codes for CASSRTDREGNEQFF. The chain has TRBV6-2 or TRBV6-3 and TRBJ2-1, with D possibly TRBD1 on 8 matching bases. The CDR3 contains 15 residues. From germline, CDR1 is MNHEY and CDR2 SVGEGT. The V end was cut by 5 bases, the J end by 6 bases, with 17 bases between.

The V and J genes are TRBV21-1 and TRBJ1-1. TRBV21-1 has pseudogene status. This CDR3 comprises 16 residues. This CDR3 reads CASSNWDEGEGAEAFF. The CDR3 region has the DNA TGTGCCAGCAGCAACTGGGACGAAGGGGAGGGCGCTGAAGCTTTCTTT.

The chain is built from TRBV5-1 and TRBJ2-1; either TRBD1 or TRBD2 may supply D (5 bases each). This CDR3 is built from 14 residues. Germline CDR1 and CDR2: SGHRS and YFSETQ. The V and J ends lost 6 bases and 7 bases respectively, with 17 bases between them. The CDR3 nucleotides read TGCGCCAGCAACATTCGGGACGGGAATAATGAGCAGTTCTTC. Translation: CASNIRDGNNEQFF. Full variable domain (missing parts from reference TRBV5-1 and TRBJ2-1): KAGVTQTPRYLIKTRGQQVTLSCSPISGHRSVSWYQQTPGQGLQFLFEYFSETQRNKGNFPGRFSGRQFSNSRSEMNVSTLELGDSALYLCASNIRDGNNEQFFGPGTRLTVL.

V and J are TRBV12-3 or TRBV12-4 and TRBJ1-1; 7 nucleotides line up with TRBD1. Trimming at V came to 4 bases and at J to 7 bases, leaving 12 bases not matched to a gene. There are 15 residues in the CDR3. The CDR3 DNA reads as TGTGCCAGCAGTTCCTTACCGACAGGGCATGGTGAAGCTTTCTTT. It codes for CASSSLPTGHGEAFF.

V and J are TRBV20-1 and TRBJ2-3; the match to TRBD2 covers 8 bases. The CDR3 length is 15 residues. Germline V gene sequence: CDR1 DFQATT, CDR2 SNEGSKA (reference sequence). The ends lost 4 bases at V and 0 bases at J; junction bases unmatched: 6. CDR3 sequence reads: CSANRGGPSTDTQYF. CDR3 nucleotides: TGCAGTGCTAACCGGGGGGGACCCAGCACAGATACGCAGTATTTT.

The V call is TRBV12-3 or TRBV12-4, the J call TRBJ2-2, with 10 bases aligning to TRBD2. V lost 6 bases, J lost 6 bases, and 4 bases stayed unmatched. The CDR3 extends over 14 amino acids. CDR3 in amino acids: CASRLLAGSGELFF. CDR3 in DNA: TGTGCCAGCAGGCTACTAGCGGGATCCGGGGAGCTGTTTTTT.

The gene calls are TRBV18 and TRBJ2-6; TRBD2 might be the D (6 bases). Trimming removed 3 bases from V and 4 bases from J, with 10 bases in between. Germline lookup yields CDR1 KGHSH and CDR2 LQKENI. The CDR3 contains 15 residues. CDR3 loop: CASSPGGSGANVLTF. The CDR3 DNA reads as TGTGCCAGCTCACCCGGGGGTTCCGGGGCCAACGTCCTGACTTTC. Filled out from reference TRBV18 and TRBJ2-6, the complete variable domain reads NAGVMQNPRHLVRRRGQEARLRCSPMKGHSHVYWYRQLPEEGLKFMVYLQKENIIDESGMPKERFSAEFPKEGPSILRIQQVVRGDSAAYFCASSPGGSGANVLTFGAGSRLTVL.

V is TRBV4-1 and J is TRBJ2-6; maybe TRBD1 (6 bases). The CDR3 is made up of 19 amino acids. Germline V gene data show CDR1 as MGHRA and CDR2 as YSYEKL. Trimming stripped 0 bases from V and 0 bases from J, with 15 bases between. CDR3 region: CASSQETGQFSSGANVLTF. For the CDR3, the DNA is TGCGCCAGCAGCCAAGAGACCGGACAGTTCAGCTCTGGGGCCAACGTCCTGACTTTC.

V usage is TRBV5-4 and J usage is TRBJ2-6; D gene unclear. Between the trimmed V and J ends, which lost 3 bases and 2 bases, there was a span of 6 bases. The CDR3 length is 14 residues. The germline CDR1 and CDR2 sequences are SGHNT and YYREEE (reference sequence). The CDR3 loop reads CASSWSTGANVLTF. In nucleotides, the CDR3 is TGTGCCAGCAGCTGGAGTACTGGGGCCAACGTCCTGACTTTC.

CDR3 DNA sequence: TGTGCCAGCAGACAGGAGCAGTACGTC. As protein: CASRQEQYV. V usage is TRBV25-1 and J usage is TRBJ2-7; no clear D. Germline V CDR1 and CDR2: MGHDK, SYGVNS. V lost 6 bases and J 7 bases, leaving 4 bases between the germline ends. This CDR3 has 9 residues.

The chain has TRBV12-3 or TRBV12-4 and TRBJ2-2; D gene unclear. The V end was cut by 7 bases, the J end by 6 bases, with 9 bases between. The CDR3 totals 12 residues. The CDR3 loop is CASNYLPGELFF. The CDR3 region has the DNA TGTGCCAGCAACTACCTTCCCGGGGAGCTGTTTTTT.

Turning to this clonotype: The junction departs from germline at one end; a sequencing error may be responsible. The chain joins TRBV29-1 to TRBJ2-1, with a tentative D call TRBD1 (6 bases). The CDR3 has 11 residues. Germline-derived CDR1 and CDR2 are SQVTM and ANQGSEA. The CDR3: CSDLGGNGQFF. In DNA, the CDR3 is TGCAGCGACCTAGGGGGTAATGGGCAGTTCTTC.

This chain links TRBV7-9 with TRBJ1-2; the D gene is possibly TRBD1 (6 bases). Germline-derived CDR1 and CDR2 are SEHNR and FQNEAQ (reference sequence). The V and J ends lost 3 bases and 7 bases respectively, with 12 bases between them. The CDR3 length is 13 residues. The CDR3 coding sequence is TGTGCCAGCAGCTTCTATTCACAGGGTGGCTACACCTTC. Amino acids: CASSFYSQGGYTF.

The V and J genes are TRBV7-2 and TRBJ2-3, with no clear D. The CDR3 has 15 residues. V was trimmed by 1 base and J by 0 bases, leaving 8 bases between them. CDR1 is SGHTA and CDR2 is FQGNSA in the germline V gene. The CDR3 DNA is TGTGCCAGCAGCTTAGATGTGGCTAGCACAGATACGCAGTATTTT. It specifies CASSLDVASTDTQYF.

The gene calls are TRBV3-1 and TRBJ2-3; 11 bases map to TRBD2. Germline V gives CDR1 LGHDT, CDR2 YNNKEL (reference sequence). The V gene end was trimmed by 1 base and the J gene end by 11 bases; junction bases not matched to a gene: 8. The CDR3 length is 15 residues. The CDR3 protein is CASSQALGLAERQYF. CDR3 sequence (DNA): TGTGCCAGCAGCCAAGCGTTGGGACTAGCGGAACGGCAGTATTTT.

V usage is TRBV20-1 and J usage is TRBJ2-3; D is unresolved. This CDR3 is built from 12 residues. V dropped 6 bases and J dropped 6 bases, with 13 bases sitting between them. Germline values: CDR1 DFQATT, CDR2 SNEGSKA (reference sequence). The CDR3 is CSATPPADTQYF. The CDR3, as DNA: TGCAGTGCCACCCCCCCCGCCGATACGCAGTATTTT.

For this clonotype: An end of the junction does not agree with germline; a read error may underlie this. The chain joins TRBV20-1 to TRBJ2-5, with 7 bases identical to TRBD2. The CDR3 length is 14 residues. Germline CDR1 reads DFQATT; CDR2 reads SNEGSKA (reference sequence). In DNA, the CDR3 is TGCAGTGCTCTAAGCGGGGTGGCTATGGAGACCCAGTGCTTC. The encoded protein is CSALSGVAMETQCF.

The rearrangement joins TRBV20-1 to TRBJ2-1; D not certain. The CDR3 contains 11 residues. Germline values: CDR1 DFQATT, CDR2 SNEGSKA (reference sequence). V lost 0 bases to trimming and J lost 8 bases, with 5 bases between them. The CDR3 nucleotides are TGCAGTGCTAGAGATAAATATGAGCAGTTCTTC. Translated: CSARDKYEQFF.

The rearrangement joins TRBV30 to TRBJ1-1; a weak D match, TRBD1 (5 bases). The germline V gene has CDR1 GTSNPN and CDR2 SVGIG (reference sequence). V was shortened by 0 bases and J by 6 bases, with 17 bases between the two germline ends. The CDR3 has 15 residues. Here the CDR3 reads CAWSVGGAGGPEAFF. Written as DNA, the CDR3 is TGTGCCTGGAGTGTCGGCGGAGCGGGGGGACCTGAAGCTTTCTTT.